This T cell receptor (beta chain) was sequenced during a study of cytomegalovirus exposure and HLA in healthy donors. Notes on the study in general: The study listed under 200 cytomegalovirus-associated TCR beta chains. Whilst most TCR sequences proved rare, a subset of public TCRs occurred across many donors. For TCR beta chains, V- and J-gene trimming was later linked to a missense DCLRE1C variant.

Use of 60 Vbeta and 13 Jbeta primers characterized the PCR. Clones were sequenced by immunoSEQ multiplex PCR, and TCRdb holds only the in-frame ones, with some missing. This sample has some 110,000 clones, with 80% found just once. Germline values: CDR1 SGHRS, CDR2 YFSETQ. The length of the CDR3 is 15 residues. V was pared by 5 bases and J by 5 bases, with 8 bases of the junction left unmatched. Remarks on this clone: Its antigen is not identified. Other DNA variants within this sample encode the same CDR3.

This receptor was identified in a man aged 25 to 40 in good health and CMV-seropositive. The source material was PBMCs. The chain carries TRBV5-1 and TRBJ2-7, with TRBD1 matching 12 bases. The DNA of the CDR3 is TGCGCCAGCAGTTCGGGACAGGGGGCAATAAACGAGCAGTACTTC. It encodes CASSSGQGAINEQYF.